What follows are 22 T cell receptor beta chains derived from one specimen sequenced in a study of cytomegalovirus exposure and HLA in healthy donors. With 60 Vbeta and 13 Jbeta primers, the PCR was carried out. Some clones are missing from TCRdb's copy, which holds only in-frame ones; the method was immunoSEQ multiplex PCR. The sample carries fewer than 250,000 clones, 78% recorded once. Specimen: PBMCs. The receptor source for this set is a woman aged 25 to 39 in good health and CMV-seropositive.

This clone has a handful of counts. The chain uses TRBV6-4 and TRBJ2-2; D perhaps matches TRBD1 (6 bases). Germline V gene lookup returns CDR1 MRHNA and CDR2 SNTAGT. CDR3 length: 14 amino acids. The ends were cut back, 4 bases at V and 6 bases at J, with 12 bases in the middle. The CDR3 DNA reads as TGTGCCAGCAGTGTACAAGGGGGATCCGGGGAGCTGTTTTTT. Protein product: CASSVQGGSGELFF.

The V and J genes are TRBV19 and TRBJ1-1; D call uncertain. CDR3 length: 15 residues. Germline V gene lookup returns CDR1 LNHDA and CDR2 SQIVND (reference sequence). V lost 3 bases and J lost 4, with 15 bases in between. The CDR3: CASSIFGEAGTEAFF. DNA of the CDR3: TGTGCCAGTAGTATCTTCGGGGAGGCGGGCACTGAAGCTTTCTTT.

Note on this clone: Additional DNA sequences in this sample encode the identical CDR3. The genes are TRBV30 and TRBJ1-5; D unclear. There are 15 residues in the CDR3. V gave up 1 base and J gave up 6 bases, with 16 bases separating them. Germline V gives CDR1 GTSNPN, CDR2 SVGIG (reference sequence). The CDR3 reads CAWSGGVVPGQPQHF. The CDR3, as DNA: TGTGCCTGGAGTGGTGGTGTAGTCCCCGGTCAGCCCCAGCATTTT.

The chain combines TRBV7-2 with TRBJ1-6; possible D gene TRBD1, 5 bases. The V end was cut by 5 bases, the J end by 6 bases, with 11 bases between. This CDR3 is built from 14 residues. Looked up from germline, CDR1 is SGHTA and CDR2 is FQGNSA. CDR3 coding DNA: TGTGCCAGCAGCCCTCGACAGTTTAATTCACCCCTCCACTTT. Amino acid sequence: CASSPRQFNSPLHF.

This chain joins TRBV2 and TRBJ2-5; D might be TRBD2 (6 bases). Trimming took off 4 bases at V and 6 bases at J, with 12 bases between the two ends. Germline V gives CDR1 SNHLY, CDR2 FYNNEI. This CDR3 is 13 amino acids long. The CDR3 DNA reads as TGTGCCAGCAGTGTGGAGGAGGGAAAGACCCAGTACTTC. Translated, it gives CASSVEEGKTQYF.

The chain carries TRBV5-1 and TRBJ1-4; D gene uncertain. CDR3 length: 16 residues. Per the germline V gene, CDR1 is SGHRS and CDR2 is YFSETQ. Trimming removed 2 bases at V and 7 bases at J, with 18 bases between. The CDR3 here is CASSLTPGSVTEKLFF. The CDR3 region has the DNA TGCGCCAGCAGCTTAACCCCGGGGAGTGTCACTGAAAAACTGTTTTTT. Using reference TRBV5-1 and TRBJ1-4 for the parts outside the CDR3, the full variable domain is KAGVTQTPRYLIKTRGQQVTLSCSPISGHRSVSWYQQTPGQGLQFLFEYFSETQRNKGNFPGRFSGRQFSNSRSEMNVSTLELGDSALYLCASSLTPGSVTEKLFFGSGTQLSVL.

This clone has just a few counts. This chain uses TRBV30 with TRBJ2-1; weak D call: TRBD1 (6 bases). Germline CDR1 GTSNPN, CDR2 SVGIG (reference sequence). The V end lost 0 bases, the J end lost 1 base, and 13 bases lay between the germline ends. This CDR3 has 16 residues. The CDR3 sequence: CAWSVRLGQSYNEQFF. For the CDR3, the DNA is TGTGCCTGGAGTGTACGTCTTGGACAGTCCTACAATGAGCAGTTCTTC.

DNA for the CDR3: TGCGCCAGCAGCCGTCAGGGGACGCGAGCAACTAATGAAAAACTGTTTTTT. It specifies CASSRQGTRATNEKLFF. The rearrangement links TRBV5-1 to TRBJ1-4; a possible D gene is TRBD1 (6 bases). Trimming took off 4 bases at V and 0 bases at J, with 16 bases between the two ends. CDR3 size: 17 residues. CDR1 and CDR2 from the germline V gene are SGHRS and YFSETQ.

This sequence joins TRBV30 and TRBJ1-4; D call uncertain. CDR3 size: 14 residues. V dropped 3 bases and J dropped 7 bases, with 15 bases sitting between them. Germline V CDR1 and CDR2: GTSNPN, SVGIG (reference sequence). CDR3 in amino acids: CAWSGRPWSEKLFF. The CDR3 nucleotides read TGTGCCTGGAGCGGCCGCCCATGGAGTGAAAAACTGTTTTTT.

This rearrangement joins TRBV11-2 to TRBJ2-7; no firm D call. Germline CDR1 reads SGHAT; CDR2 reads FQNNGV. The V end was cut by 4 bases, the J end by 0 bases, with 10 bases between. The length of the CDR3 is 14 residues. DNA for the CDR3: TGTGCCAGCAGCTCTACGTCCCGCTCCTACGAGCAGTACTTC. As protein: CASSSTSRSYEQYF. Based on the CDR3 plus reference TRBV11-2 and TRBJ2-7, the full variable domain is EAGVAQSPRYKIIEKRQSVAFWCNPISGHATLYWYQQILGQGPKLLIQFQNNGVVDDSQLPKDRFSAERLKGVDSTLKIQPAKLEDSAVYLCASSSTSRSYEQYFGPGTRLTVT.

The CDR3 region is CASSSTGGSYNEQFF. The CDR3 nucleotides are TGCGCCAGCAGCTCCACGGGCGGGTCATACAATGAGCAGTTCTTC. The rearrangement links TRBV5-1 to TRBJ2-1, with D tentatively TRBD2 (5 bases). This CDR3 contains 15 residues. Trimming took off 3 bases at V and 4 bases at J, with 14 bases between the two ends. The germline CDR1 and CDR2 sequences are SGHRS and YFSETQ.

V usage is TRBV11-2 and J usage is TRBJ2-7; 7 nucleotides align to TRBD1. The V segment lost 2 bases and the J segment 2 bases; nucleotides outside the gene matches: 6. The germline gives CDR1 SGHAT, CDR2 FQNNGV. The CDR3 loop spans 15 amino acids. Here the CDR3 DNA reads TGTGCCAGCAGCTTAAGAGGGGGACAGCCCTACGAGCAGTACTTC. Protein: CASSLRGGQPYEQYF.

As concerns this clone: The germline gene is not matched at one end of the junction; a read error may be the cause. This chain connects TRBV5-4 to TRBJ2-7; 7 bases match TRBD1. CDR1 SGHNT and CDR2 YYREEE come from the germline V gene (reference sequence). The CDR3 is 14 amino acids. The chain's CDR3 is CASSSRDSSLEQYF. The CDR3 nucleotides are TGTGCCAGCAGTTCTCGGGACAGCTCCCTCGAGCAGTATTTC.

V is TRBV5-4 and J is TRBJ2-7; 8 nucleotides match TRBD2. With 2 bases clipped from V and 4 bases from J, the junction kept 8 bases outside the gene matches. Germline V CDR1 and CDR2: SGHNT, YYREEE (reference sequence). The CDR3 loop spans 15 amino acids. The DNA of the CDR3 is TGTGCCAGCAGCTTATCGAGCGGGAGTGGGTACGAGCAGTACTTC. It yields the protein CASSLSSGSGYEQYF.

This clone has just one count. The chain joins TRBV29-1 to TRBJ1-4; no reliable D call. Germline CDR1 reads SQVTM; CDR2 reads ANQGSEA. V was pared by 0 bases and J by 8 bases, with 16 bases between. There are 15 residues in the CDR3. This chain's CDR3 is CSVEDSRVGREKLFF. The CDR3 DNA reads TGCAGCGTTGAAGATAGTCGGGTCGGTAGAGAAAAACTGTTTTTT.

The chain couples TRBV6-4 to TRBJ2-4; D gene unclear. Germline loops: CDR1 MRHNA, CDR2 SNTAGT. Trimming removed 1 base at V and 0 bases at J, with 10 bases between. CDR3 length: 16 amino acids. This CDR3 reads CASSDYSYLAKNIQYF. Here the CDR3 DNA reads TGTGCCAGCAGTGACTACAGCTATCTAGCCAAAAACATTCAGTACTTC.

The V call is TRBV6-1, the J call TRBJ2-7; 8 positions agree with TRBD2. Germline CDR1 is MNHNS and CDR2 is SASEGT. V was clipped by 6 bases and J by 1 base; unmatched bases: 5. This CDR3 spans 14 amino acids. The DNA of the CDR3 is TGTGCCAGCAGGACTAGCGTAGGTTCCTACGAGCAGTACTTC. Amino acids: CASRTSVGSYEQYF.

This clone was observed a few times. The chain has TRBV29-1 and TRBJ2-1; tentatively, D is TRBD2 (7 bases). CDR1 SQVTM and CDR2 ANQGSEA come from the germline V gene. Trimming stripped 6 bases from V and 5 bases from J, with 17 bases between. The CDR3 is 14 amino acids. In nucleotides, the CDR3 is TGCAGCGTCCCTCCGGGGGGCTTGAACAATGAGCAGTTCTTC. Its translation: CSVPPGGLNNEQFF.

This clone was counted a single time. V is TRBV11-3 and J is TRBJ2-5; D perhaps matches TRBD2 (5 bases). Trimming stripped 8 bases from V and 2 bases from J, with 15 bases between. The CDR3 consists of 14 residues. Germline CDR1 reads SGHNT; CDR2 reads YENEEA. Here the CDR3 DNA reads TGTGCCAGCTCCCCGTTCTGGGAGCAAGAGACCCAGTACTTC. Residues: CASSPFWEQETQYF.

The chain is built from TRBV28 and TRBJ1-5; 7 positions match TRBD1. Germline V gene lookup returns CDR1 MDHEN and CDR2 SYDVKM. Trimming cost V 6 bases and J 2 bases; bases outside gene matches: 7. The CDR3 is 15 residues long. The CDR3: CASSPQGSGNQPQHF. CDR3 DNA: TGTGCCAGCAGCCCACAGGGGAGTGGCAATCAGCCCCAGCATTTT.

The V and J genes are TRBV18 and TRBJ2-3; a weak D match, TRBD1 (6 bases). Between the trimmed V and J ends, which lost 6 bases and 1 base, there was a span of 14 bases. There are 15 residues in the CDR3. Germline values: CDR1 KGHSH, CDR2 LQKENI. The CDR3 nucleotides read TGTGCCAGCTCCGGAGGTCCAGGGGGCACAGATACGCAGTATTTT. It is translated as CASSGGPGGTDTQYF. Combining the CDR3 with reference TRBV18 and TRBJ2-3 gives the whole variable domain NAGVMQNPRHLVRRRGQEARLRCSPMKGHSHVYWYRQLPEEGLKFMVYLQKENIIDESGMPKERFSAEFPKEGPSILRIQQVVRGDSAAYFCASSGGPGGTDTQYFGPGTRLTVL.

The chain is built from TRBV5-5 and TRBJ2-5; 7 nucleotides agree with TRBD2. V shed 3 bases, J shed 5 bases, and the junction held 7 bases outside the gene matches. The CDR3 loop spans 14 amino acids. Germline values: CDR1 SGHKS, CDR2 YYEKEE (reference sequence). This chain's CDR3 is CASSWTGRGETQYF. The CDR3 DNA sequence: TGTGCCAGCAGCTGGACGGGGCGGGGGGAGACCCAGTACTTC. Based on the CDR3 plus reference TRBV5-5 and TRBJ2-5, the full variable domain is DAGVTQSPTHLIKTRGQQVTLRCSPISGHKSVSWYQQVLGQGPQFIFQYYEKEERGRGNFPDRFSARQFPNYSSELNVNALLLGDSALYLCASSWTGRGETQYFGPGTRLLVL.